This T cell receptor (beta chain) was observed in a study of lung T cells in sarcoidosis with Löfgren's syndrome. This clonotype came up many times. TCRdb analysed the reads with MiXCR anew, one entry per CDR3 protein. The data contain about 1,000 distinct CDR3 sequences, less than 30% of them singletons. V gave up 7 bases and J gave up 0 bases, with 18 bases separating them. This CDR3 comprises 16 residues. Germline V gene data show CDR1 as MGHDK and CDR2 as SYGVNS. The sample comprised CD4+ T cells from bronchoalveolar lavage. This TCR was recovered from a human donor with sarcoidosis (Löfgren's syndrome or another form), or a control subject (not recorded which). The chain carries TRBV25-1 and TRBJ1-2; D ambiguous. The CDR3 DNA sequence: TGTGCCAGCATGAGTGGTTCCGGGCTAGCTAACTATGGCTACACCTTC. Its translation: CASMSGSGLANYGYTF.